The present T cell receptor (beta chain) was sequenced within a study of shared clonotypes between healthy human individuals. Study overall: A few men and a couple of women, aged 18 to 49, were donors.

Concerning this clone: Its specificity is unknown.

Method: immunoSEQ multiplex PCR; TCRdb's copy keeps in-frame clones and lacks some. The data show approximately 2.5 million clones, with 93% seen just once and roughly 0.36% held by the top ten. V was cut by 6 bases and J by 1 base, with 21 bases left in between. In germline, CDR1 is MNHEY, CDR2 SMNVEV (reference sequence). The length of the CDR3 is 17 residues. Study-wide results and limits: Shared across a few donors were around 5% of the naive CD4 clonotypes. Exclusively blood specimens were collected; tissue repertoires likely differ. At large depth, rarefaction still showed sorted-subset sequencing to be incomplete.

The sequence was obtained from a man between 18 and 29 years old in good health. Some clones in this sample may be carry-over from other donors' samples. Sequenced input: naive CD4+ T cells from PBMCs. The subset is: CD45RA+ positively selected. The chain couples TRBV27 to TRBJ1-1, with a possible D match to TRBD1 (5 bases). The DNA for the CDR3 is TGTGCCAGCAGGGGACCTTTAGGGCGGACCAAGAACACTGAAGCTTTCTTT. Its protein is CASRGPLGRTKNTEAFF.